This record concerns one T cell receptor (beta chain) sequence. The source of the sample is a study of blood T cell repertoires in COVID-19. The CDR3 extends over 16 amino acids. CDR1 and CDR2 from the germline V gene are MNHEY and SMNVEV (reference sequence). The ends lost 3 bases at V and 13 bases at J; junction bases unmatched: 14. Authors' data handling: Reference gene primer amplification gave estimated nucleated cell counts. Generated by immunoSEQ multiplex PCR, the TCRdb table keeps only in-frame clones and is missing some. The D gene and trimming were derived from the DNA, and the V and J assignments and clone size from that table. Counted here are more than 95,000 clones, about 90% occurring once; the ten biggest clones make up 6.2%.

Sequencing input: peripheral blood. The sequence was collected from a human donor in a cohort sampled during active COVID-19. V usage is TRBV27 and J usage is TRBJ2-7, with 14 bases identical to TRBD2. CDR3 loop: CASSFNPGLAGVLTYF. The CDR3 DNA reads TGTGCCAGCAGTTTTAATCCGGGACTAGCGGGAGTTTTAACCTACTTC.